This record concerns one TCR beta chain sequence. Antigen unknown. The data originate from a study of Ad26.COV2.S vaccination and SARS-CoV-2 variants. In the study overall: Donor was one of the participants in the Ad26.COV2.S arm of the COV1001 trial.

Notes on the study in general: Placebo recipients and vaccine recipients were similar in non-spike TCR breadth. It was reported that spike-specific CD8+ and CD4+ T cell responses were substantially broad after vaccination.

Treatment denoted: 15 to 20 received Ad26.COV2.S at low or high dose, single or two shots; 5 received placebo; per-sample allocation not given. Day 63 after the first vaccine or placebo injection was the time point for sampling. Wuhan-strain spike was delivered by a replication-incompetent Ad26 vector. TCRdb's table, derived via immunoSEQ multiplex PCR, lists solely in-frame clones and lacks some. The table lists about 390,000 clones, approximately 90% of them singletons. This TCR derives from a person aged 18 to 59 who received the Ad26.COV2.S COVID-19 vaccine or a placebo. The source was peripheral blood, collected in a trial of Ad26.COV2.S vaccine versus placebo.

The CDR3 nucleotides read TGTGCCAGTAGTATCCTTTTCCGAAACAGGGGCTACACCTTC. Protein sequence: CASSILFRNRGYTF. The chain employs TRBV19 and TRBJ1-2; possibly TRBD1 for D (5 bases). The CDR3 covers 14 residues. CDR1 is LNHDA and CDR2 is SQIVND in the germline V gene (reference sequence). Trimming removed 3 bases at V and 8 bases at J, with 16 bases between. Complete variable domain (other parts from reference TRBV19 and TRBJ1-2): DGGITQSPKYLFRKEGQNVTLSCEQNLNHDAMYWYRQDPGQGLRLIYYSQIVNDFQKGDIAEGYSVSREKKESFPLTVTSAQKNPTAFYLCASSILFRNRGYTFGSGTRLTVV.